The next 26 T cell receptor beta chains were all read from a single sample in a study of blood T cell repertoires in COVID-19. Clones were read by immunoSEQ multiplex PCR, and TCRdb kept only the in-frame ones, dropping some. The table has approximately 150,000 clones, about nine tenths seen once. The sample taken for sequencing was peripheral blood. These receptors were collected from a woman aged 55 to 70 who had recovered from COVID-19.

The gene calls are TRBV28 and TRBJ2-7; 8 nucleotides line up with TRBD2. The CDR3 is made up of 14 amino acids. Germline trimming cut 4 bases from V and 1 base from J; bases unmatched to any gene: 3. In germline, CDR1 is MDHEN, CDR2 SYDVKM. The CDR3 region is CASSSPGGSYEQYF. CDR3 coding DNA: TGTGCCAGCAGTTCTCCGGGAGGGTCCTACGAGCAGTACTTC.

The chain combines TRBV18 with TRBJ1-4; 9 nucleotides match TRBD1. CDR1 and CDR2 from the germline V gene are KGHSH and LQKENI. This CDR3 is built from 16 residues. After removal of 6 bases from V and 5 bases from J, the junction contained 10 bases not matched to a gene. This CDR3 reads CASSPNLGQGNEKLFF. CDR3 DNA sequence: TGTGCCAGCTCCCCCAACCTCGGACAGGGGAATGAAAAACTGTTTTTT.

The rearrangement uses TRBV28 and TRBJ1-5; D is ambiguous. The CDR3 is made up of 13 amino acids. CDR1 and CDR2 (germline): MDHEN, SYDVKM. Trimming pared 7 bases from V and 5 bases from J, leaving 12 bases between. The CDR3 spells CASIQQLDQPQHF. The CDR3 bases are TGTGCCAGCATACAACAGTTGGATCAGCCCCAGCATTTT.

The rearrangement uses TRBV27 and TRBJ1-2; 8 bases match TRBD1. This CDR3 has 14 residues. CDR1 MNHEY and CDR2 SMNVEV come from the germline V gene (reference sequence). The trim removed 6 bases at V and 7 bases at J, leaving 10 bases unmatched. CDR3 region: CASRSPGQGVGYTF. The CDR3 DNA is TGTGCCAGCAGGTCCCCCGGACAGGGAGTTGGCTACACCTTC.

V and J are TRBV3-1 (or the pseudogene TRBV3-2) and TRBJ2-5; D perhaps matches TRBD2 (5 bases). Trimming left V 1 base short and J 5 bases short, with 8 bases between. Germline assignment: CDR1 LGHDT and CDR2 YNNKEL (reference sequence). The CDR3 sequence is 13 residues long. Written as DNA, the CDR3 is TGTGCCAGCAGCCAAGGCCGAGGGGAGACCCAGTACTTC. Its translation: CASSQGRGETQYF.

This clone appeared a single time. The rearrangement joins TRBV11-3 to TRBJ2-1, with TRBD1 as a possible D gene (6 bases). CDR3 size: 15 residues. The V end was cut by 5 bases, the J end by 4 bases, with 15 bases between. Germline V lookup: CDR1 SGHNT, CDR2 YENEEA. In nucleotides, the CDR3 is TGTGCCAGCAGCCCAACAGGGTTCCGATACAATGAGCAGTTCTTC. As protein: CASSPTGFRYNEQFF.

This rearrangement joins TRBV7-9 to TRBJ1-6, with a weak D call TRBD1 (5 bases). Germline loops: CDR1 SEHNR, CDR2 FQNEAQ (reference sequence). The V end was cut by 5 bases, the J end by 6 bases, with 11 bases between. This CDR3 is 14 amino acids long. CDR3 amino acids: CASSKDTGNSPLHF. The CDR3 DNA reads as TGTGCCAGCAGCAAGGACACCGGTAATTCACCCCTCCACTTT.

The chain uses TRBV28 and TRBJ2-7, with D unclear. CDR3 size: 12 residues. Trimming stripped 5 bases from V and 5 bases from J, with 10 bases between. Germline CDR1 MDHEN, CDR2 SYDVKM. For the CDR3, the DNA is TGTGCCAGCAGTCAGGCCGGTCACGAGCAGTACTTC. Protein product: CASSQAGHEQYF.

The chain links TRBV19 to TRBJ2-5; the match to TRBD1 covers 8 bases. This CDR3 has 15 residues. With V trimmed by 4 bases and J by 2 bases, 6 bases remained unmatched. Germline V gives CDR1 LNHDA, CDR2 SQIVND (reference sequence). The chain's CDR3 is CASSRTGFLQETQYF. CDR3 sequence (DNA): TGTGCCAGTAGTAGGACAGGGTTTCTTCAAGAGACCCAGTACTTC.

J is TRBJ2-5 and V is TRBV11-2, with D maybe TRBD1 (6 bases). The CDR3 sequence is 16 residues long. Germline CDR1 is SGHAT and CDR2 is FQNNGV. Trimming pared 0 bases from V and 4 bases from J, leaving 15 bases between. The CDR3 here is CASSLDFGAGAETQYF. CDR3 coding DNA: TGTGCCAGCAGCTTAGATTTCGGGGCAGGGGCAGAGACCCAGTACTTC. The full variable domain, with the rest looked up from reference TRBV11-2 and TRBJ2-5, is EAGVAQSPRYKIIEKRQSVAFWCNPISGHATLYWYQQILGQGPKLLIQFQNNGVVDDSQLPKDRFSAERLKGVDSTLKIQPAKLEDSAVYLCASSLDFGAGAETQYFGPGTRLLVL.

This clone was counted a single time. This chain uses TRBV28 with TRBJ2-3; TRBD2 might be the D (5 bases). V was pared by 3 bases and J by 7 bases, with 17 bases between. The germline V gene has CDR1 MDHEN and CDR2 SYDVKM. This CDR3 spans 15 amino acids. As DNA, the CDR3 is TGTGCCAGCAGTTTTAGGAGGCAGGTTGGGCATACGCAGTATTTT. Encoded protein: CASSFRRQVGHTQYF.

The V and J genes are TRBV11-2 and TRBJ2-5, with 7 positions matching TRBD2. CDR1 SGHAT and CDR2 FQNNGV come from the germline V gene. Trimming at V came to 4 bases and at J to 5 bases, leaving 10 bases not matched to a gene. The CDR3 consists of 15 residues. This CDR3 reads CASSSTMGGSETQYF. CDR3 coding DNA: TGTGCCAGCAGCTCCACAATGGGAGGGTCGGAGACCCAGTACTTC.

The chain recombines TRBV7-9 with TRBJ1-1; D is unresolved. The germline V gene has CDR1 SEHNR and CDR2 FQNEAQ (reference sequence). The CDR3 is made up of 12 amino acids. Trimming shortened V by 9 bases and J by 0 bases, and 8 bases separated the two germline ends. CDR3 sequence: CARGDLNTEAFF. CDR3 coding DNA: TGTGCCAGGGGAGATTTGAACACTGAAGCTTTCTTT.

The chain carries TRBV5-1 and TRBJ2-6; D perhaps matches TRBD2 (5 bases). CDR1 is SGHRS and CDR2 is YFSETQ in the germline V gene. V was cut by 4 bases and J by 4 bases, with 21 bases left in between. CDR3 length equals 18 residues. The CDR3 nucleotides read TGCGCCAGCAGCCTCGGACTTTTCCCCACTCCCGGGGCCAACGTCCTGACTTTC. It yields the protein CASSLGLFPTPGANVLTF.

J is TRBJ2-2 and V is TRBV30, with a tentative D call TRBD1 (5 bases). Germline CDR1 is GTSNPN and CDR2 is SVGIG (reference sequence). The CDR3 has 12 amino acids. V was trimmed by 0 bases and J by 6 bases, leaving 5 bases between them. For the CDR3, the DNA is TGTGCCTGGAGTGTGGGGCCCGGGGAGCTGTTTTTT. This encodes CAWSVGPGELFF.

This clone occurred once. CDR3: CASSLKRAGPGEQYF. CDR3 DNA sequence: TGTGCCAGCAGCTTAAAAAGGGCGGGCCCTGGTGAGCAGTACTTC. The V call is TRBV7-8, the J call TRBJ2-7, with a weak D call TRBD2 (5 bases). Germline assignment: CDR1 SGHVS and CDR2 FQNEAQ. The CDR3 contains 15 residues. V was trimmed by 2 bases and J by 7 bases, leaving 18 bases between them.

This clone was detected a few times. The V gene is TRBV4-2, the J gene TRBJ2-1; 15 positions match TRBD2. The CDR3 sequence is 16 residues long. CDR1 is LGHNA, CDR2 YNFKEQ, per germline. After removal of 9 bases from V and 4 bases from J, the junction contained 7 bases not matched to a gene. CDR3 bases: TGTGCCAGTTCCGGACTAGCGGGGGGGCGGTACAATGAGCAGTTCTTC. This gives the protein CASSGLAGGRYNEQFF.

The V and J genes are TRBV28 and TRBJ2-1; TRBD2 aligns across 11 bases. Trimming at V came to 5 bases and at J to 7 bases, leaving 7 bases not matched to a gene. Germline V gene sequence: CDR1 MDHEN, CDR2 SYDVKM. CDR3 length: 15 amino acids. The CDR3: CASSLRSGGVNEQFF. CDR3 DNA sequence: TGTGCCAGCAGTCTCCGTAGCGGGGGGGTTAATGAGCAGTTCTTC.

This chain connects TRBV6-5 to TRBJ2-5, with 7 bases fitting TRBD2. Unmatched junction bases numbered 5, after V lost 2 bases and J lost 5 bases. CDR1 is MNHEY, CDR2 SVGAGI, per germline. CDR3 size: 14 residues. In DNA form, the CDR3 reads TGTGCCAGCAGTTACGTAGGGCGGGGGGAGACCCAGTACTTC. It yields the protein CASSYVGRGETQYF.

The chain uses TRBV19 and TRBJ1-2, with 8 nucleotides matching TRBD1. J was trimmed by 6 bases and V by 6 bases; bases with no gene match: 6. The CDR3 totals 13 residues. CDR1 and CDR2 from the germline V gene are LNHDA and SQIVND (reference sequence). The CDR3 sequence: CASSRGQGNGYTF. In DNA form, the CDR3 reads TGTGCCAGTAGCCGTGGACAGGGTAATGGCTACACCTTC.

The rearrangement uses TRBV7-7 and TRBJ2-7; 13 nucleotides match TRBD2. CDR1 is SSHAT and CDR2 is FNYEAQ in the germline V gene (reference sequence). The V gene end was trimmed by 5 bases and the J gene end by 1 base; junction bases not matched to a gene: 2. There are 15 residues in the CDR3. CDR3 in amino acids: CASSPGLAGSYEQYF. CDR3 sequence (DNA): TGTGCCAGCAGCCCGGGACTAGCGGGGTCCTACGAGCAGTACTTC.

The J gene is TRBJ1-2, the V gene TRBV7-6, with a tentative D call TRBD1 (5 bases). V shed 2 bases and J shed 8 bases, with 12 bases lying between them. The CDR3 runs 13 residues. Germline values: CDR1 SGHVS, CDR2 FNYEAQ. The CDR3 region has the DNA TGTGCCAGCAGCTTATGGGGGGGTGGAGGCTACACCTTC. Translating it yields CASSLWGGGGYTF.

This chain links TRBV20-1 with TRBJ2-1, with D unresolved. The CDR3 contains 10 residues. Germline V lookup: CDR1 DFQATT, CDR2 SNEGSKA (reference sequence). V was shortened by 3 bases and J by 8 bases, with 5 bases between the two germline ends. DNA of the CDR3: TGCAGTGCTAGGCGCGATGAGCAGTTCTTC. Encoded protein: CSARRDEQFF.

The chain couples TRBV5-1 to TRBJ2-7, with 7 bases aligning to TRBD1. This CDR3 contains 14 residues. Germline V gives CDR1 SGHRS, CDR2 YFSETQ. Trimming at V came to 0 bases and at J to 5 bases, leaving 5 bases not matched to a gene. The CDR3 protein is CASSLEGQSNEQYF. As DNA, the CDR3 is TGCGCCAGCAGCTTGGAGGGACAGTCCAACGAGCAGTACTTC.

The rearrangement uses TRBV27 and TRBJ2-5; no reliable D call. CDR1 and CDR2 from the germline V gene are MNHEY and SMNVEV (reference sequence). Deletions cut 1 base from V and 2 bases from J, with 11 bases between. CDR3 length equals 15 residues. The CDR3 here is CASSLWQAAQETQYF. DNA for the CDR3: TGTGCCAGCAGTTTATGGCAGGCAGCTCAAGAGACCCAGTACTTC.

This chain links TRBV27 with TRBJ1-5; D gene ambiguous. CDR1 is MNHEY and CDR2 is SMNVEV in the germline V gene (reference sequence). V dropped 6 bases and J dropped 2 bases, with 14 bases sitting between them. The CDR3 covers 15 residues. The CDR3 spells CASSPGNPGNQPQHF. The CDR3 DNA follows: TGTGCCAGCAGCCCGGGTAACCCGGGCAATCAGCCCCAGCATTTT.